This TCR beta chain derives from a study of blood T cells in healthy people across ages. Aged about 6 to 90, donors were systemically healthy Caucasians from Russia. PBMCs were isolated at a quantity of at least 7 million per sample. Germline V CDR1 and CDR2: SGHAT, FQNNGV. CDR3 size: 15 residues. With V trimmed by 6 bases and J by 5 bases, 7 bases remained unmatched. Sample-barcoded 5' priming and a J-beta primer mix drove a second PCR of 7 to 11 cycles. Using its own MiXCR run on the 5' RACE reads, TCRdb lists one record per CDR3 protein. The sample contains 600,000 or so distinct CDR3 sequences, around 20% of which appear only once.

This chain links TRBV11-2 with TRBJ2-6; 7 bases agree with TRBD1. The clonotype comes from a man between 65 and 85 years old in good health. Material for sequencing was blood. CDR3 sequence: CASRGTRGRANVLTF. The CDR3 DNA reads TGTGCCAGCAGGGGAACCAGGGGGAGGGCCAACGTCCTGACTTTC.